The rows below give T cell receptor beta chains drawn from one sample of a study of CXCR3-negative and CXCR3-positive naive CD8 T cells. TCRdb re-called the 5' RACE reads and gives one entry per CDR3 protein, without DNA. This sample contains more than 45,000 distinct CDR3 sequences. Sequenced input: memory CD8+ T cells from blood. The receptors derive from a human donor in good health. Some clones in this sample may be carry-over from other donors' samples. The CDR3 runs from the conserved cysteine through the conserved F or W. Each record gives: CDR3 protein, V gene, J gene, clone size. Clone size is shown for a subset of rows, as once, few, many or a class of expanded clone.

CASSFPRQSSYNEQFF	TRBV7-9	TRBJ2-1	.
CATSRDVSSSGANVLTF	TRBV15	TRBJ2-6	.
CASSFGLGEHTGELFF	TRBV11-2	TRBJ2-2	.
CASMQGAHEQYF	TRBV12-3/TRBV12-4	TRBJ2-7	.
CSARPEDMNTEAFF	TRBV20-1	TRBJ1-1	.
CASVRRAGVPDTQYF	TRBV4-1	TRBJ2-3	.
CASSDSWESSYNEQFF	TRBV6-4	TRBJ2-1	medium-sized
CSARGWTGVLPDTQYF	TRBV20-1	TRBJ2-3	.
CASSPRDRVKEQYF	TRBV28	TRBJ2-7	.
CAISGTSGKTEHYNEQFF	TRBV10-3	TRBJ2-1	.